The TCR beta chain described here comes from a study of regulatory T cells in long-lasting Graves disease. Germline CDR1 MRHNA, CDR2 SNTAGT. There are 11 residues in the CDR3. V dropped 6 bases and J dropped 10 bases, with 12 bases sitting between them. Stated time point: persistent/refractory GD, antithyroid drugs over 5 years with positive TRAb. PBMC RNA was the source of the TCR library. In building TCR beta libraries, iRepertoire HTBI primers were used together with Arm-PCR of CDR3 regions. TCRdb analysed the multiplex PCR reads with MiXCR anew, one entry per CDR3 protein. The table lists roughly 500,000 distinct CDR3 sequences, less than 25% of them singletons. Findings of the study overall: When disease was persistent, TRBV28, TRBJ1-2 and TRBJ2-5 were the favored segments. Relative to new patients (around 1,000), persistent patients exhibited greater sharing of public clonotypes (approximately 3,000).

As to this clonotype: Antigen specificity is unknown.

The rearrangement uses TRBV6-4 and TRBJ1-1; the D is unclear. This clonotype was sampled from a female donor with Graves disease. Sequencing used peripheral blood mononuclear cells (PBMCs), obtained when the disease was refractory, from a patient treated with antithyroid drugs. In DNA, the CDR3 is TGTGCCAGCAGCGGCGAGGTGGGAGCTTTCTTT. It is translated as CASSGEVGAFF.